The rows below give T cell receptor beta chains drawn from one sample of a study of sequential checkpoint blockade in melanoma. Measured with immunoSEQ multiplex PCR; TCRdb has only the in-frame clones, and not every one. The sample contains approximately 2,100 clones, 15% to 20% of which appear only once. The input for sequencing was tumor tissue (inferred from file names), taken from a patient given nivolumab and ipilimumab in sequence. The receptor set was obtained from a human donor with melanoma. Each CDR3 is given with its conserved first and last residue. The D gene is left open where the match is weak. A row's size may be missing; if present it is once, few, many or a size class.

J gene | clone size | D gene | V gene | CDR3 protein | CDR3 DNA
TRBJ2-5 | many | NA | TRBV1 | CASSLVPTPEEETQYF | TGCGCCAGCAGCCTAGTTCCCACTCCAGAGGAAGAGACCCAGTACTTC
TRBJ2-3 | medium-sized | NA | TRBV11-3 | CASSLNTGSTDTQYF | TGTGCCAGCAGCTTAAATACGGGGAGCACAGATACGCAGTATTTT
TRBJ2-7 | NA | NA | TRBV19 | CASSILLTSEHEQYF | TGTGCCAGTAGTATCCTTTTGACCTCAGAACACGAGCAGTACTTC
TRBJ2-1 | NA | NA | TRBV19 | CASSMQGVNEQFF | TGTGCCAGTAGTATGCAAGGGGTCAATGAGCAGTTCTTC
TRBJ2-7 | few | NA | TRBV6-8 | CAISGPREGYEQYF | TGTGCCATCAGTGGTCCAAGAGAGGGCTACGAGCAGTACTTC
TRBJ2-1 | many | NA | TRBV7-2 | CASSQMGRMEQFF | TGTGCCAGCAGCCAAATGGGACGGATGGAGCAGTTCTTC
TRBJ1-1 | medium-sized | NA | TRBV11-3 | CASSVMPGNTEAFF | TGTGCCAGCAGCGTCATGCCGGGAAACACTGAAGCTTTCTTT
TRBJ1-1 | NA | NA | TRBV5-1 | CASSSGGTGWNTEAFF | TGCGCCAGCAGCTCCGGAGGCACAGGGTGGAACACTGAAGCTTTCTTT
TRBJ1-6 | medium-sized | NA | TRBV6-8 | CASSSVPGSPLHF | TGTGCCAGCAGCTCTGTTCCAGGGTCACCCCTCCACTTT
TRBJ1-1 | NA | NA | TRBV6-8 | CASSFRGATEAFF | TGTGCCAGCAGTTTTAGGGGGGCCACTGAAGCTTTCTTT
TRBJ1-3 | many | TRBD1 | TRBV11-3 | CASSSRTGPGGNTIYF | TGTGCCAGCAGCTCGAGGACAGGTCCTGGGGGAAACACCATATATTTT
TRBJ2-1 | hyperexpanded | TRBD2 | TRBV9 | CASSVAGGFTEQFF | TGTGCCAGCAGCGTAGCGGGAGGGTTCACTGAGCAGTTCTTC
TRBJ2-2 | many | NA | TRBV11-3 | CASSLAGRNTGELFF | TGTGCCAGCAGCTTGGCAGGGAGAAACACCGGGGAGCTGTTTTTT
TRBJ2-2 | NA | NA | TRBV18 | CASSPVGRNTGELFF | TGTGCCAGCTCACCAGTCGGACGGAATACCGGGGAGCTGTTTTTT
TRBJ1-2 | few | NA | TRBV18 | CASSPGDQRLGGYTF | TGTGCCAGCTCACCGGGGGACCAAAGGTTGGGAGGCTACACCTTC
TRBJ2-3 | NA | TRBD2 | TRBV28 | CASSLLAGGPNLDTQYF | TGTGCCAGCAGTTTACTAGCGGGGGGGCCTAACTTAGATACGCAGTATTTT
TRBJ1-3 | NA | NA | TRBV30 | CAWTSGNTIYF | TGTGCCTGGACCTCTGGAAACACCATATATTTT
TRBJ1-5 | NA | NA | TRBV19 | CASSIGQLNQPQHF | TGTGCCAGTAGTATCGGACAGCTCAATCAGCCCCAGCATTTT
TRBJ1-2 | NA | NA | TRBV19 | CASFQGRTNYGYTF | TGTGCCAGTTTCCAGGGACGTACTAACTATGGCTACACCTTC
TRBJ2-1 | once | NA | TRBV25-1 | CASSDLWGANEQFF | TGTGCCAGCAGTGACTTGTGGGGGGCAAATGAGCAGTTCTTC
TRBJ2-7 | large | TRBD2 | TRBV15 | CATSRVAGGTYEQYF | TGTGCCACCAGCAGAGTTGCGGGAGGCACCTACGAGCAGTACTTC
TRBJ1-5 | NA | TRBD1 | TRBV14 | CASSQTGVGQPQHF | TGTGCCAGCAGCCAGACAGGGGTGGGTCAGCCCCAGCATTTT
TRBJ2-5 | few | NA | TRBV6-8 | CASSYSFSLETQYF | TGTGCCAGCAGTTACTCTTTTTCTCTAGAGACCCAGTACTTC
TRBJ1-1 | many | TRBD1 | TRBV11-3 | CASSLYGQGLENTEAFF | TGTGCCAGCAGCTTGTACGGACAGGGGCTGGAGAACACTGAAGCTTTCTTT
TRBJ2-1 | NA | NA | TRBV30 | CAWSPSSNEQFF | TGTGCCTGGAGCCCCTCGTCCAATGAGCAGTTCTTC
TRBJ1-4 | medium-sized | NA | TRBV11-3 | CASSSSPGPTNEKLFF | TGTGCCAGCAGCTCGTCCCCGGGACCAACTAATGAAAAACTGTTTTTT
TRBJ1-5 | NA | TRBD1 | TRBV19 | CASKTPPTGPGLHSNQPQHF | TGTGCCAGTAAAACGCCTCCGACAGGGCCAGGTCTCCACAGCAATCAGCCCCAGCATTTT
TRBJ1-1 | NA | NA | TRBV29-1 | CSALSKEKNTEAFF | TGCAGCGCCCTATCAAAGGAGAAGAACACTGAAGCTTTCTTT
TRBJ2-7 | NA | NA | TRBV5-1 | CASSSGTDIYYEQYF | TGCGCCAGCAGCTCAGGGACGGACATTTACTACGAGCAGTACTTC
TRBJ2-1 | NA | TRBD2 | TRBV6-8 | CASSWGGYNEQFF | TGTGCCAGCAGCTGGGGAGGGTACAATGAGCAGTTCTTC
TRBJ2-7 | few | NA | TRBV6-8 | CASSSYERYEQYF | TGTGCCAGCAGTTCCTATGAAAGGTACGAGCAGTACTTC
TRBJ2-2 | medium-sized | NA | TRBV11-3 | CASSYDPPGTGELFF | TGTGCCAGCAGTTATGACCCCCCGGGAACCGGGGAGCTGTTTTTT
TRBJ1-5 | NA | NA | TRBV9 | CASSGQSNQPQHF | TGTGCCAGCAGTGGACAGAGCAATCAGCCCCAGCATTTT
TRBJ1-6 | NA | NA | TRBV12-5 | CASTPGQPNSPLHF | TGTGCCAGCACCCCGGGACAACCGAATTCACCCCTCCACTTT
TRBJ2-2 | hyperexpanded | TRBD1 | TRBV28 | CASSRDRGLRELFF | TGTGCCAGCAGCCGGGACAGGGGGTTAAGGGAGCTGTTTTTT
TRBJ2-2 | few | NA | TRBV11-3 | CASSLETANTGELFF | TGTGCCAGCAGCTTAGAGACAGCCAACACCGGGGAGCTGTTTTTT
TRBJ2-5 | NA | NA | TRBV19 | CASSIGAGQETQYF | TGTGCCAGTAGTATAGGGGCAGGCCAAGAGACCCAGTACTTC
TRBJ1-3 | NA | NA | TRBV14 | CASTRDSGNTIYF | TGTGCCAGCACCAGGGACTCTGGAAACACCATATATTTT
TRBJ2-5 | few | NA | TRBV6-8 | CASSYFPGLQETQYF | TGTGCCAGCAGTTACTTCCCGGGCCTACAAGAGACCCAGTACTTC
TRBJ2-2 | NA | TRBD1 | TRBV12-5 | CASAKGGTVGELFF | TGTGCTAGTGCCAAGGGTGGGACAGTCGGGGAGCTGTTTTTT
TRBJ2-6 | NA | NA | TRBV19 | CASSMRGSGANVLTF | TGTGCCAGTAGTATGAGGGGGTCTGGGGCCAACGTCCTGACTTTC
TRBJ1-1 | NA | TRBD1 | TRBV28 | CASSFQQGATEAFF | TGTGCCAGCAGTTTCCAACAGGGGGCGACTGAAGCTTTCTTT
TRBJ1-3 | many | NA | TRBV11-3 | CASSRASISGNTIYF | TGTGCCAGCAGCCGAGCATCCATCTCTGGAAACACCATATATTTT
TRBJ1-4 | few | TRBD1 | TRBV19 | CARRTGAIPATNEKLFF | TGTGCCAGGAGGACAGGGGCAATACCTGCAACTAATGAAAAACTGTTTTTT
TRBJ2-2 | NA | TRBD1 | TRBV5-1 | CASSRTGTTGELFF | TGCGCCAGCAGCCGGACAGGAACCACCGGGGAGCTGTTTTTT
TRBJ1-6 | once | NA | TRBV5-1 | CASSLETRSLSSYNSPLHF | TGCGCCAGCAGCTTAGAAACAAGGTCCCTGAGCTCCTATAATTCACCCCTCCACTTT
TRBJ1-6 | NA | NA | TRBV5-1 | CASSLRGRSDSPLHF | TGCGCCAGCAGCTTGCGAGGGCGGAGTGATTCACCCCTCCACTTT
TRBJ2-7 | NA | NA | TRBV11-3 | CASSSTGTGPYEQYF | TGTGCCAGCAGCTCGACCGGGACGGGCCCATACGAGCAGTACTTC
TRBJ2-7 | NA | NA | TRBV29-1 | CSVTTQTYEQYF | TGCAGCGTTACCACTCAGACCTACGAGCAGTACTTC
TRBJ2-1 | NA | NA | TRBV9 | CASSVGGGRVGNEQFF | TGTGCCAGCAGCGTAGGGGGCGGAAGGGTAGGGAATGAGCAGTTCTTC
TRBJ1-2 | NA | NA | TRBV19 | CASKGNNGYTF | TGTGCCTCGAAGGGGAACAATGGCTACACCTTC
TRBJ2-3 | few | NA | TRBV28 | CASSLQMLDTQYF | TGTGCCAGCAGTTTACAGATGTTGGATACGCAGTATTTT
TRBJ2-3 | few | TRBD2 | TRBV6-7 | CASRRISGGTDTQYF | TGTGCCAGCAGAAGGATTAGCGGGGGTACAGATACGCAGTATTTT
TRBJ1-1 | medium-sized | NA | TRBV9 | CASSVSGNTEAFF | TGTGCCAGCAGCGTATCAGGGAACACTGAAGCTTTCTTT